This T cell receptor (beta chain) was recovered during a study of shared clonotypes between healthy human individuals (dated by TCRdb to between 2020 and 2021). Study-wide context: The cohort comprised a couple of women and three men aged 18 to 49 years. Per donor, three plates each were used for CD4 naive and CD4 memory, two for CD8 naive, and one for CD8 memory. To estimate repertoire size and how much clonotype sharing occurs between individuals, the study deeply sequenced the blood TCR repertoires of about five healthy adults. To increase sequencing depth and limit assay-specific biases, different laboratories used diverse techniques to prepare libraries and sequence TCR repertoires. Each donor's leukapheresis produced roughly between roughly 0.85 and 10 billion PBMCs. Paper-wide results and their limitations: Because the study included a small number of donors, the genetic and exposure-history diversity represented was limited. Across several donors, around 5% of naive CD4, over 3% of naive CD8, 2.3% of memory CD4, and 0.3% to 0.45% of memory CD8 clonotypes were shared. Based on pairwise subsampling, the degree of clonotype sharing among donors was expected to be affected by sequencing depth. Even with the large sequencing depth, rarefaction of the sorted-subset datasets indicated that sequencing was incomplete. Sampling was restricted to blood, and TCR repertoires in tissues likely differ from the TCR repertoires found in blood. Larger estimated clonotype richness was generally found for naive subsets than for memory subsets. Clonotypes shared by all four sorted-subset donors showed higher generation probabilities than non-shared clonotypes.

With regard to this clone: The antigen it recognizes is unknown. The input lacks base qualities; no much larger clone sits a single base away.

TCR CDR3 regions were amplified from genomic DNA by multiplex PCR using the deep immunoSEQ assay. For each cell subset, the extracted genomic DNA was distributed evenly across all wells of several immunoSEQ 96-well plates, and each plate served as one replicate. Each replicate PCR for sorted subsets received approximately 220 ng genomic DNA, equal to about 30,000 T cell genomes. The purified libraries were quantified using a Qubit 3.0 fluorometer, sized with a Bioanalyzer 2100, and then quantified again using the KAPA Library Quantification kit. Each immunoSEQ 96-well plate was sequenced on its own single-read 150-cycle Illumina NextSeq 550 flow cell. As for the authors' bioinformatics: The immunoSEQ output contained only junctional sequences without quality scores, so filtering could not match that applied to full-length reads. To assign V/J genes and CDR3, sequences were annotated using PyIR, a Python wrapper for IgBLAST v1.9, with IMGT germline references. Reads were removed for weak V/J assignments (E-value above 1e-6), missing CDR3, stop codons, out-of-frame junctions, or ambiguous translated residues. V3J clonotypes were defined as sequences sharing an identical inferred V gene, J gene, and CDR3 amino acid sequence. Percentage overlap between repertoires was computed as shared unique clonotypes divided by the size of the smaller repertoire. Repertoire richness was assessed with RTK rarefaction, the Chao1 estimator, and Recon v2.1 estimates of unobserved clonotypes. Generation probabilities were computed with OLGA for all TCRbeta clonotypes obtained by the gDNA method from a few donors. The clones in this table, taken by TCRdb from immuneACCESS, are in-frame only. Not every clone is retained; where verified, under half of the shortfall comes from an unresolved V gene, and the cause of the rest is unknown. V, J and clone size are those of that table, while D and trimming were read from the DNA. For this sample there are about 2.4 million clones; around nine tenths appear just once. The ten biggest clones cover under 0.15% of the sample.

From V the trimming removes 0 bases and from J it removes 11 bases, while the gene matches leave 16 bases of the junction unaccounted for. Based on the germline V gene (reference sequence), the CDR1 and CDR2 sequences are GTSNPN and SVGIG. The CDR3 runs 17 amino acids, cysteine and phenylalanine included. The CDR3 DNA has 51 bases and is translated from base 1. The donors were healthy, HIV-negative adults with no recently reported acute infections or vaccinations. Every donor was a Caucasian adult residing in Nashville, Tennessee, USA. CD4+ T cells were enriched through magnetic negative selection, after which naive cells were positively selected on CD45RA and the remaining negative fraction served as the memory subset. Blood was obtained by leukapheresis, after which PBMCs were separated by Ficoll-Histopaque density gradient centrifugation and cryopreserved in liquid nitrogen vapor phase. Purity and quantity of every magnetically sorted T cell population were checked by analytical flow cytometry. Each sorted fraction had its genomic DNA isolated and then quantified by UV absorbance on a Nanodrop 2000c.

The TCR sequence derives from a man aged 18 to 30 in good health. Sequencing input: naive CD4+ T cells sorted from blood. This specimen's cell subset or site label, per the study, means: CD45RA+ positively selected. The sequence joins TRBV30 to TRBJ2-5, with TRBD2 identical over 12 junction bases. Read as DNA, the sequence is TGTGCCTGGAGTGTACGGCCTAGCGGGAGGGCCGCGGGTGAGCAGTACTTC. It translates to CAWSVRPSGRAAGEQYF.